The T cell receptor beta chain under discussion was sequenced for a study of T cell repertoires in cytomegalovirus infection. Study at large: Evidence of both CMV infection and a matching HLA type came from public TCR beta signatures.

Per germline, CDR1 MDHEN and CDR2 SYDVKM. The CDR3 loop spans 15 amino acids. This clonotype came up many times. Its cognate antigen is unknown. The junction departs from the called germline gene at one end, perhaps through a read error. The study, taken as a whole, reports: CMV carriers with the relevant HLA were identified by cumulative public TCR beta family frequency. The ex vivo response showed dominance by HLA-C-restricted CMV-specific TCR beta clonotypes.

MiXCR was run by TCRdb on the reads, yielding one entry per CDR3 protein. Of around 170,000 distinct CDR3 sequences in the sample, 14% were seen once. The sequence was obtained from a human donor in good health (CMV status not recorded). Some clones in this sample may be carry-over from other donors' samples. The source material was PBMCs. V is TRBV28 and J is TRBJ2-3, with TRBD2 matching over 7 bases. CDR3: CASSLVRGSIDTQYF. As DNA, the CDR3 is TGTGCCAGCAGTTTAGTTCGCGGGAGCATAGATACGCAGTATTTT.